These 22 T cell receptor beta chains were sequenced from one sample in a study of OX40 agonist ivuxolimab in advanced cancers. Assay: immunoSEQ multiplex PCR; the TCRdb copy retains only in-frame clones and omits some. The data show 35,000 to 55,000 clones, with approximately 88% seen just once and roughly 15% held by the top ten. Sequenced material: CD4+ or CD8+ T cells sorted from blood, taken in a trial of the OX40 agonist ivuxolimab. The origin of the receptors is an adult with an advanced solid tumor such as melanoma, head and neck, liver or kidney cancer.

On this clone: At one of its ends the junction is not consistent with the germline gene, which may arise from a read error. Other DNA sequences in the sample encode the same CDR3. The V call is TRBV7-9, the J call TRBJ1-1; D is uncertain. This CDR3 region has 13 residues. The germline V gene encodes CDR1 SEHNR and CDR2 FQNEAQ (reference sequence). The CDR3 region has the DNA TGCGCCAGCCTCGCCGGATGGAACACTGAAGCTTTCTTT. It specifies CASLAGWNTEAFF. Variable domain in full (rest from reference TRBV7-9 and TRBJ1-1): DTGVSQNPRHKITKRGQNVTFRCDPISEHNRLYWYRQTLGQGPEFLTYFQNEAQLEKSRLLSDRFSAERPKGSFSTLEIQRTEQGDSAMYLCASLAGWNTEAFFGQGTRLTVV.

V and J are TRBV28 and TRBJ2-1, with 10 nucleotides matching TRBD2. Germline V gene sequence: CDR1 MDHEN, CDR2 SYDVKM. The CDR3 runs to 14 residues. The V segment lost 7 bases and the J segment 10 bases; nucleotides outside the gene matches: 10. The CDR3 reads CASKLAGPTTEQFF. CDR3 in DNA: TGTGCCAGCAAACTAGCGGGACCTACCACGGAGCAGTTCTTC.

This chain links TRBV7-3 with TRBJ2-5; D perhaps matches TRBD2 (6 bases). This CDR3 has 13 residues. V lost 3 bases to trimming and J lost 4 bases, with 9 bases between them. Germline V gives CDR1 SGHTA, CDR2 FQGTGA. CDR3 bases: TGTGCCAGCAGCTTTACCGGGGGAGAGACCCAGTACTTC. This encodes CASSFTGGETQYF.

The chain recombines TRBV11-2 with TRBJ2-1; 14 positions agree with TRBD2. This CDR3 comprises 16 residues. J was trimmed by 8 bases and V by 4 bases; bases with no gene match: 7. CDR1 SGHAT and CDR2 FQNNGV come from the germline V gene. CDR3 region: CASSWGLAGDIYEQFF. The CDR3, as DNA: TGTGCCAGCAGCTGGGGACTAGCGGGAGATATCTATGAGCAGTTCTTC. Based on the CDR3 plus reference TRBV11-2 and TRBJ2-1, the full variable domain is EAGVAQSPRYKIIEKRQSVAFWCNPISGHATLYWYQQILGQGPKLLIQFQNNGVVDDSQLPKDRFSAERLKGVDSTLKIQPAKLEDSAVYLCASSWGLAGDIYEQFFGPGTRLTVL.

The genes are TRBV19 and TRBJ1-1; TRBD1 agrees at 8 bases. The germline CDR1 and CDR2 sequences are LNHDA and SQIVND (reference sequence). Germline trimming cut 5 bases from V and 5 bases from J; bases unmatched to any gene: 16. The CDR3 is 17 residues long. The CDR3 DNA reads TGTGCCAGTAGTCCCTATAGGCTCGGACAGGGAGGGACTGAAGCTTTCTTT. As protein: CASSPYRLGQGGTEAFF. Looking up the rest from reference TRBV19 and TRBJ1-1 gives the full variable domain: DGGITQSPKYLFRKEGQNVTLSCEQNLNHDAMYWYRQDPGQGLRLIYYSQIVNDFQKGDIAEGYSVSREKKESFPLTVTSAQKNPTAFYLCASSPYRLGQGGTEAFFGQGTRLTVV.

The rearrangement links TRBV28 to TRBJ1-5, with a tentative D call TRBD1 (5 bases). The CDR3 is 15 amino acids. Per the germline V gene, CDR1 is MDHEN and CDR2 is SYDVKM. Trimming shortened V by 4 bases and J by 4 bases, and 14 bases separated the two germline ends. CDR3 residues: CASSSLTVSNQPQHF. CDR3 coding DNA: TGTGCCAGCAGTTCCTTGACAGTGAGTAATCAGCCCCAGCATTTT.

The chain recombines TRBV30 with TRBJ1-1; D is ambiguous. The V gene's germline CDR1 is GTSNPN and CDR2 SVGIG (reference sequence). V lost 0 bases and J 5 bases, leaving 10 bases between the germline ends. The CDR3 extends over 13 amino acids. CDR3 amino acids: CAWSVVGTTEAFF. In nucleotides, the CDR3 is TGTGCCTGGAGTGTAGTGGGAACGACTGAAGCTTTCTTT.

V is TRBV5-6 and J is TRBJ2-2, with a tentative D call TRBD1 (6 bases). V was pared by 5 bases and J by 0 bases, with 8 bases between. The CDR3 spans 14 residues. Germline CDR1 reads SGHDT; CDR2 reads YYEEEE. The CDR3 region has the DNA TGTGCCAGCAGTAGGACAGCGAACACCGGGGAGCTGTTTTTT. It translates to CASSRTANTGELFF.

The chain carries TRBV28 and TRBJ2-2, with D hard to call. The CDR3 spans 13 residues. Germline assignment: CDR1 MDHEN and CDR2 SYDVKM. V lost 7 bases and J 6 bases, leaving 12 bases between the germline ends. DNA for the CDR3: TGTGCCAGCACTTCACTTGGGGCCGGGGAGCTGTTTTTT. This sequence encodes CASTSLGAGELFF.

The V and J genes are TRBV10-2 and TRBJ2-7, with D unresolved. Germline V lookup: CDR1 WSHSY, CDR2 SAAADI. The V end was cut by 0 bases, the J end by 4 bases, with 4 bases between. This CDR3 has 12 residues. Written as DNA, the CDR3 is TGCGCCAGCAGTGAGTCGCTATACGAGCAGTACTTC. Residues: CASSESLYEQYF.

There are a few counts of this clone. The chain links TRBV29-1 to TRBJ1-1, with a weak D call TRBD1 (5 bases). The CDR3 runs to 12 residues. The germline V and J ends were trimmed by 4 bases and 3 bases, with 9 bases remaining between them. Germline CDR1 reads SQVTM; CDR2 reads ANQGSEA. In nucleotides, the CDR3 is TGCAGCGTTGTGGGGCTGGACACTGAAGCTTTCTTT. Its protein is CSVVGLDTEAFF. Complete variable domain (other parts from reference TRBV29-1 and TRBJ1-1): SAVISQKPSRDICQRGTSLTIQCQVDSQVTMMFWYRQQPGQSLTLIATANQGSEATYESGFVIDKFPISRPNLTFSTLTVSNMSPEDSSIYLCSVVGLDTEAFFGQGTRLTVV.

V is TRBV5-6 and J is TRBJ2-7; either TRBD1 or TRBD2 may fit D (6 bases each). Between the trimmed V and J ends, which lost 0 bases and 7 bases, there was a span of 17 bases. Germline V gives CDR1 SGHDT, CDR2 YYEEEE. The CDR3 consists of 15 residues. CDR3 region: CASSLGGRGPGEQYF. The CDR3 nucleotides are TGTGCCAGCAGCTTGGGGGGACGGGGGCCCGGGGAGCAGTACTTC.

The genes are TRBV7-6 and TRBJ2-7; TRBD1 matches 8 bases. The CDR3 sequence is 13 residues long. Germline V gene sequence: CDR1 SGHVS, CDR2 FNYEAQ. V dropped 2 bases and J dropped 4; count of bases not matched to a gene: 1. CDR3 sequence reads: CASSLTGGYEQYF. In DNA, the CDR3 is TGTGCCAGCAGCTTAACAGGGGGGTACGAGCAGTACTTC.

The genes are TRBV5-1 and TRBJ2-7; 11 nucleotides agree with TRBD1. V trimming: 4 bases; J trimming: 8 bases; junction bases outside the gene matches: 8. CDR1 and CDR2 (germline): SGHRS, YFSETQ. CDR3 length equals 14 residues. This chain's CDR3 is CASSTGQGAIQQYF. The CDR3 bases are TGCGCCAGCAGCACCGGACAGGGGGCTATTCAGCAGTACTTC.

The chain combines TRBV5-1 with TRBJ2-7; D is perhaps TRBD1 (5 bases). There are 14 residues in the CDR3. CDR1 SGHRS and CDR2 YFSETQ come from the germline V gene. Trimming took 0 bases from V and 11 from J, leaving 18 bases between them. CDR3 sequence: CASSLGGRQGLEYF. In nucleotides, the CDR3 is TGCGCCAGCAGCTTGGGAGGTCGGCAGGGTCTTGAGTACTTC.

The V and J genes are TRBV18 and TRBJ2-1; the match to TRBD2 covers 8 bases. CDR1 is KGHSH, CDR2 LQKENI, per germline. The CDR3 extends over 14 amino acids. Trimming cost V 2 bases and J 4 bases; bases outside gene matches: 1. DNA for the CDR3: TGTGCCAGCTCACCAACTAGCGGTTACAATGAGCAGTTCTTC. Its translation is CASSPTSGYNEQFF.

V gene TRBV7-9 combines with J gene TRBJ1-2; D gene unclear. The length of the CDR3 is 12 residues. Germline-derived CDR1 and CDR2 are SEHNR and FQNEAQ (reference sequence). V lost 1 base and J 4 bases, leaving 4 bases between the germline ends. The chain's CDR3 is CASSLGAYGYTF. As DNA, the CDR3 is TGTGCCAGCAGCTTAGGAGCCTATGGCTACACCTTC.

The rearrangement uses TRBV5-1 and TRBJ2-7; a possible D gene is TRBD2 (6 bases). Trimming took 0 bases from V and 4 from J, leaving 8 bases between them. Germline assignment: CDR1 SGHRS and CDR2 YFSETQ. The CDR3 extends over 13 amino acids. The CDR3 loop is CASSLAGVYEQYF. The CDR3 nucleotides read TGCGCCAGCAGCTTGGCGGGAGTATACGAGCAGTACTTC.

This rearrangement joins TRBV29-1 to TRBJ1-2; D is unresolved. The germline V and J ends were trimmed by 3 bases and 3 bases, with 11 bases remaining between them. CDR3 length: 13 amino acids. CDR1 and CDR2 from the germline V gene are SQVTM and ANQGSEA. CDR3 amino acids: CSVEAGLYYGYTF. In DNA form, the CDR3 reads TGCAGCGTTGAGGCAGGACTGTACTATGGCTACACCTTC.

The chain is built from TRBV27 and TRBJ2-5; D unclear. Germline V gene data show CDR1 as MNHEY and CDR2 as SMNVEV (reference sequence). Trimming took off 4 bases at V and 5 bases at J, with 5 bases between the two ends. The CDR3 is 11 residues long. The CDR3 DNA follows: TGTGCCAGCAGTTCCAGGGAGACCCAGTACTTC. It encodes CASSSRETQYF.

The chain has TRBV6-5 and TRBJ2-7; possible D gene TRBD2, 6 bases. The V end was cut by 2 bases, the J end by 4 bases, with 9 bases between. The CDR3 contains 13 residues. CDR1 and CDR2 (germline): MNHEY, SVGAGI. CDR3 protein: CASSYGEEYEQYF. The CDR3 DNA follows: TGTGCCAGCAGTTACGGGGAGGAATACGAGCAGTACTTC.

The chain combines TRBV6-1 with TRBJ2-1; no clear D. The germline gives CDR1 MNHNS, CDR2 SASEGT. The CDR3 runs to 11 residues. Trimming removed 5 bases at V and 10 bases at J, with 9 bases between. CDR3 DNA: TGTGCCAGCAGTCCCGGTCGCGAGCAGTTCTTC. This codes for CASSPGREQFF.